Each of the 12 T cell receptor beta chains below was sequenced from the same sample in a study of blood T cell repertoires in COVID-19. Measured with immunoSEQ multiplex PCR; TCRdb has only the in-frame clones, and not every one. The sample holds approximately 230,000 clones, approximately 86% seen once. The sample taken for sequencing was peripheral blood. The receptors stem from a woman older than 75 with active or convalescent COVID-19.

The chain joins TRBV28 to TRBJ1-5, with D possibly TRBD1 on 6 matching bases. The CDR3 sequence is 15 residues long. Deletions cut 2 bases from V and 9 bases from J, with 17 bases between. Germline assignment: CDR1 MDHEN and CDR2 SYDVKM. The CDR3 region is CASSLAGALSRPQHF. Written as DNA, the CDR3 is TGTGCCAGCAGTTTAGCGGGGGCCCTATCAAGGCCCCAGCATTTT.

This clone was detected only a few times. The J gene is TRBJ2-3, the V gene TRBV19, with D perhaps TRBD2 (5 bases). The CDR3 is 14 amino acids. Per the germline V gene, CDR1 is LNHDA and CDR2 is SQIVND (reference sequence). Trimming shortened V by 2 bases and J by 2 bases, and 8 bases separated the two germline ends. The CDR3 bases are TGTGCCAGTAGTATAAGCGGTCCCACAGATACGCAGTATTTT. Translation gives CASSISGPTDTQYF.

The chain joins TRBV5-5 to TRBJ1-4, with 10 bases aligning to TRBD1. CDR3 length: 17 residues. J gave up 2 bases and V 4 bases, and 8 bases lay outside the gene matches. Looked up from germline, CDR1 is SGHKS and CDR2 is YYEKEE (reference sequence). The CDR3: CASSQGTGALTNEKLFF. Here the CDR3 DNA reads TGTGCCAGCAGCCAAGGGACAGGGGCTTTGACTAATGAAAAACTGTTTTTT.

V gene TRBV6-6 combines with J gene TRBJ2-3; the match to TRBD2 covers 13 bases. V gave up 5 bases and J gave up 1 base; unmatched junction bases: 15. CDR1 is MNHNY and CDR2 is SVGAGI in the germline V gene (reference sequence). The CDR3 contains 20 residues. The chain's CDR3 is CASSPGKRLAGGLGTDTQYF. As DNA, the CDR3 is TGTGCCAGCAGTCCTGGGAAAAGACTAGCGGGGGGTCTCGGCACAGATACGCAGTATTTT.

The chain recombines TRBV2 with TRBJ2-5, with TRBD2 matching over 7 bases. Per the germline V gene, CDR1 is SNHLY and CDR2 is FYNNEI. The length of the CDR3 is 14 residues. Unmatched junction bases numbered 4, after V lost 4 bases and J lost 2 bases. As DNA, the CDR3 is TGTGCCAGCAGTGGGACGGGGGGTCAAGAGACCCAGTACTTC. This sequence encodes CASSGTGGQETQYF.

This chain joins TRBV15 and TRBJ2-5; maybe TRBD2 (5 bases). Trimming pared 3 bases from V and 7 bases from J, leaving 18 bases between. Germline-derived CDR1 and CDR2 are LNHNV and YYDKDF (reference sequence). The CDR3 sequence is 15 residues long. The CDR3 nucleotides read TGTGCCACCAGCAGGGACTCCGGGCACCTGGGGACCCAGTACTTC. Protein: CATSRDSGHLGTQYF.

The CDR3 nucleotides are TGTGCCAGCAGCAGTCATTCAGGGGGCCAGGACTATGGCTACACCTTC. This gives the protein CASSSHSGGQDYGYTF. The chain combines TRBV3-1 (or the pseudogene TRBV3-2) with TRBJ1-2; 8 bases align to TRBD1. The CDR3 is 16 amino acids. The J segment lost 3 bases and the V segment lost 5 bases, leaving 11 bases of the junction unmatched. Germline CDR1 reads LGHDT; CDR2 reads YNNKEL (reference sequence).

The rearrangement uses TRBV19 and TRBJ1-2; weak D call: TRBD1 (6 bases). This CDR3 region has 13 residues. CDR1 is LNHDA, CDR2 SQIVND, per germline (reference sequence). V was trimmed by 5 bases and J by 10 bases, leaving 17 bases between them. The CDR3 reads CASSANLRGIYTF. The CDR3 DNA sequence: TGTGCCAGTAGTGCCAACCTCAGGGGTATCTACACCTTC.

The V and J genes are TRBV9 and TRBJ2-7, with D possibly matching TRBD1 (6 bases). CDR1 and CDR2 from the germline V gene are SGDLS and YYNGEE. The CDR3 totals 15 residues. Trimming took off 0 bases at V and 0 bases at J, with 10 bases between the two ends. The CDR3: CASSVGGTLSYEQYF. CDR3 coding DNA: TGTGCCAGCAGCGTAGGAGGGACACTCTCCTACGAGCAGTACTTC.

This clone was seen once. V gene TRBV28 combines with J gene TRBJ1-1; D might be TRBD1 (6 bases). V was pared by 4 bases and J by 7 bases, with 19 bases between. The CDR3 contains 15 residues. CDR1 is MDHEN and CDR2 is SYDVKM in the germline V gene. CDR3 amino acids: CASSWASSPTGEAFF. CDR3 in DNA: TGTGCCAGCAGTTGGGCCTCATCCCCGACAGGTGAAGCTTTCTTT.

In DNA, the CDR3 is TGTGCCAGTAGTACGCTGGGCTCCGGGGCTAATGAAAAACTGTTTTTT. Protein sequence: CASSTLGSGANEKLFF. The genes are TRBV19 and TRBJ1-4, with no clear D. Germline loops: CDR1 LNHDA, CDR2 SQIVND (reference sequence). The V gene lost 4 bases and the J gene lost 3 bases, with 15 bases spanning the gap. The CDR3 has 16 amino acids.

This rearrangement joins TRBV30 to TRBJ1-2; D may be TRBD1 (5 bases). Germline values: CDR1 GTSNPN, CDR2 SVGIG (reference sequence). This CDR3 contains 16 residues. Trimming left V 5 bases short and J 0 bases short, with 19 bases between. CDR3: CAWVWQGTFSNYGYTF. CDR3 bases: TGTGCCTGGGTCTGGCAGGGTACTTTCTCTAACTATGGCTACACCTTC.